A single sample is the source of the 10 T cell receptor beta chains below, sequenced in a study of cytomegalovirus exposure and HLA in healthy donors. 13 Jbeta primers and 60 Vbeta primers were used for the PCR. Measured with immunoSEQ multiplex PCR; TCRdb has only the in-frame clones, and not every one. Altogether more than 110,000 clones are present, 70% to 85% being singletons, with the ten largest covering around 10%. The material sequenced was PBMCs. These receptor sequences come from a woman between 45 and 65 years old in good health and CMV-seropositive.

V and J are TRBV11-2 and TRBJ1-1, with 8 bases lining up with TRBD1. The V gene end was trimmed by 1 base and the J gene end by 1 base; junction bases not matched to a gene: 8. The V gene's germline CDR1 is SGHAT and CDR2 FQNNGV. This CDR3 spans 17 amino acids. CDR3 sequence: CASSLVFPGQGNTEAFF. In nucleotides, the CDR3 is TGTGCCAGCAGCTTAGTTTTCCCAGGACAGGGGAACACTGAAGCTTTCTTT. Drawing the rest from reference TRBV11-2 and TRBJ1-1, the complete variable domain is EAGVAQSPRYKIIEKRQSVAFWCNPISGHATLYWYQQILGQGPKLLIQFQNNGVVDDSQLPKDRFSAERLKGVDSTLKIQPAKLEDSAVYLCASSLVFPGQGNTEAFFGQGTRLTVV.

The chain recombines TRBV5-1 with TRBJ2-1; maybe TRBD2 (5 bases). Germline V gene lookup returns CDR1 SGHRS and CDR2 YFSETQ. CDR3 length equals 14 residues. V lost 0 bases to trimming and J lost 6 bases, with 10 bases between them. CDR3 loop: CASSLGASPNEQFF. CDR3 DNA sequence: TGCGCCAGCAGCTTGGGGGCTAGCCCCAATGAGCAGTTCTTC. The variable domain in full, with the rest retrieved from reference TRBV5-1 and TRBJ2-1, is KAGVTQTPRYLIKTRGQQVTLSCSPISGHRSVSWYQQTPGQGLQFLFEYFSETQRNKGNFPGRFSGRQFSNSRSEMNVSTLELGDSALYLCASSLGASPNEQFFGPGTRLTVL.

The genes are TRBV5-5 and TRBJ1-2; D is possibly TRBD1 (5 bases). CDR3 length equals 12 residues. Germline V CDR1 and CDR2: SGHKS, YYEKEE (reference sequence). The germline V and J ends were trimmed by 4 bases and 8 bases, with 12 bases remaining between them. The CDR3 region has the DNA TGTGCCAGCAGCGGGGGGTTGGGCGGCTACACCTTC. Its protein is CASSGGLGGYTF.

J is TRBJ1-4 and V is TRBV7-9; 8 nucleotides line up with TRBD1. V shed 3 bases and J 1 base; nucleotides not matched to a gene: 7. In germline, CDR1 is SEHNR, CDR2 FQNEAQ (reference sequence). The CDR3 spans 17 residues. The CDR3 coding sequence is TGTGCCAGCAGCTTGGGGACAGGAGGGATAACTAATGAAAAACTGTTTTTT. This translates into CASSLGTGGITNEKLFF.

The V call is TRBV28, the J call TRBJ1-4, with D perhaps TRBD1 (5 bases). Per germline, CDR1 MDHEN and CDR2 SYDVKM. This CDR3 is built from 14 residues. V gave up 5 bases and J gave up 7 bases, with 14 bases separating them. The CDR3 spells CASSPIGGREKLFF. The DNA of the CDR3 is TGTGCCAGCAGTCCGATCGGGGGTCGTGAAAAACTGTTTTTT.

This clone was observed once. The V gene is TRBV4-1, the J gene TRBJ1-2; D not resolved. This CDR3 region has 16 residues. V was trimmed by 5 bases and J by 7 bases, leaving 23 bases between them. Germline CDR1 and CDR2: MGHRA and YSYEKL. The DNA of the CDR3 is TGCGCCAGCAGCGAGCAGGAGGGTCCGTGGTCGTTTGGCTACACCTTC. It encodes CASSEQEGPWSFGYTF.

The V and J genes are TRBV7-3 and TRBJ2-3; 13 nucleotides agree with TRBD2. From germline, CDR1 is SGHTA and CDR2 FQGTGA. The J segment lost 4 bases and the V segment lost 5 bases, leaving 9 bases of the junction unmatched. The CDR3 loop spans 17 amino acids. The DNA for the CDR3 is TGTGCCAGCAGCACCAGGACTAGCGGGGGATGGGCAGATACGCAGTATTTT. As protein: CASSTRTSGGWADTQYF.

CDR3 amino acids: CSVTVAGGPGYEQYF. The CDR3 DNA reads TGCAGCGTTACGGTAGCGGGGGGCCCCGGCTACGAGCAGTACTTC. The chain recombines TRBV29-1 with TRBJ2-7, with 10 positions matching TRBD2. Germline V gene lookup returns CDR1 SQVTM and CDR2 ANQGSEA. This CDR3 has 15 residues. The V gene end was trimmed by 5 bases and the J gene end by 3 bases; junction bases not matched to a gene: 10.

This sequence joins TRBV18 and TRBJ2-7, with a possible D match to TRBD1 (5 bases). Per germline, CDR1 KGHSH and CDR2 LQKENI. The length of the CDR3 is 16 residues. V lost 0 bases and J lost 7, with 19 bases in between. This CDR3 is CASSPPAPQGAGEQYF. The DNA of the CDR3 is TGTGCCAGCTCACCACCGGCACCCCAAGGGGCTGGGGAGCAGTACTTC.

The J gene is TRBJ2-1, the V gene TRBV18, with 11 bases that match TRBD2. Germline V lookup: CDR1 KGHSH, CDR2 LQKENI. The CDR3 is 16 amino acids. Unmatched junction bases numbered 11, after V lost 6 bases and J lost 7 bases. This CDR3 is CASSQSLAGGQNEQFF. The CDR3 nucleotides are TGTGCCAGCTCCCAATCTCTAGCGGGGGGTCAAAATGAGCAGTTCTTC.